The rows below give T cell receptor beta chains drawn from one sample of a study of shared clonotypes between healthy human individuals. This table comes from immunoSEQ multiplex PCR, and its TCRdb copy is limited to in-frame clones, with some not included. This sample has some 2.1 million clones; about 95% occur once, and the top ten carry 0.85% to 1.2%. Sequences were obtained from naive CD8+ T cells sorted from blood. The receptors stem from a man younger than 35 in good health. CDR3s include the opening cysteine and the closing phenylalanine or tryptophan. The D gene is left open where the match is weak. Size is stated for part of the rows, as once, few or many counts, or as a class when the clone is expanded.

J,size,V,D,DNA,CDR3
TRBJ2-7,-,TRBV27,TRBD1,TGTGCCAGCAGTTTAATCGGGACAGGGTCCTACGAGCAGTACTTC,CASSLIGTGSYEQYF
TRBJ1-3,once,TRBV4-2,-,TGTGCCAGCAGCCAAGACGGAGCGCTCTCTGGAAACACCATATATTTT,CASSQDGALSGNTIYF
TRBJ2-7,-,TRBV7-2,TRBD2,TGTGCCAGCAGCTTAGTTAGCGGGACCTACGAGCAGTACTTC,CASSLVSGTYEQYF
TRBJ2-7,-,TRBV27,-,TGTGCCAGCAGTTTATCGGAGACAGTATACGAGCAGTACTTC,CASSLSETVYEQYF
TRBJ1-1,-,TRBV30,TRBD1,TGTGCCTGGAGTGAGACAGGGGTCACTGAAGCTTTCTTT,CAWSETGVTEAFF
TRBJ2-7,-,TRBV30,-,TGTGCCTGGATGGGCCAGCCAAGCTACGAGCAGTACTTC,CAWMGQPSYEQYF
TRBJ1-1,-,TRBV15,TRBD1,TGTGCCACCAGCACGCGGACAGGGGTTAGGACTGAAGCTTTCTTT,CATSTRTGVRTEAFF
TRBJ2-7,-,TRBV6-5,-,TGTGCCAGCAGTTACTCGCAGGGCGGGTACGAGCAGTACTTC,CASSYSQGGYEQYF
TRBJ2-7,-,TRBV28,-,TGTGCCAGCAGTTTTACTGAAGACTACGAGCAGTACTTC,CASSFTEDYEQYF
TRBJ1-2,-,TRBV5-1,-,TGCGCCAGCGCCCCGGGGGGCGCAGGACAAGGCTACACCTTC,CASAPGGAGQGYTF
TRBJ2-1,-,TRBV30,TRBD2,TGTGCCTGGAGTTGGTTAGCGGGGTACAATGAGCAGTTCTTC,CAWSWLAGYNEQFF
TRBJ2-4,-,TRBV28,TRBD1,TGTGCCAGCAGTATAAGGACAGGGGTGGAAAACATTCAGTACTTC,CASSIRTGVENIQYF
TRBJ1-5,once,TRBV19,-,TGTGCCAGTGGCGCGGATCAGCCCCAGCATTTT,CASGADQPQHF
TRBJ2-7,-,TRBV5-6,TRBD2,TGTGCCAGCAGCTTCCAGGGAGGGTCCTACGAGCAGTACTTC,CASSFQGGSYEQYF
TRBJ2-2,-,TRBV29-1,-,TGCAGCGTTGACCCAGAGGACACCGGGGAGCTGTTTTTT,CSVDPEDTGELFF
TRBJ2-3,-,TRBV2,-,TGTGCCAGCAGTGACATCACAGATACGCAGTATTTT,CASSDITDTQYF
TRBJ1-5,-,TRBV27,-,TGTGCCAGCAGCCTGACAGGCTCGTACCAGCCCCAGCATTTT,CASSLTGSYQPQHF
TRBJ1-4,-,TRBV5-6,-,TGTGCCAGCAGCTGGGGGACACATAATGAAAAACTGTTTTTT,CASSWGTHNEKLFF
TRBJ2-1,-,TRBV7-9,-,TGTGCCAGCAGCTTAACTATAGCGCGAGACGGCCTTTTGGATGAGCAGTTCTTC,CASSLTIARDGLLDEQFF
TRBJ1-1,few,TRBV10-3,-,TGTGCCATCAGTTACAGGGCTGGGGCTGAAGCTTTCTTT,CAISYRAGAEAFF
TRBJ2-5,-,TRBV28,-,TGTGCCAGCAGTCCTCAGCTAGACCAAGAGACCCAGTACTTC,CASSPQLDQETQYF
TRBJ2-1,-,TRBV11-2,-,TGTGCCAGCAGCTTAGTTGGGCACAATGAGCAGTTCTTC,CASSLVGHNEQFF
TRBJ1-2,-,TRBV5-4,-,TGTGCCAGCAGTTCCGGACATAGGGGCTTTGGCTATGGCTACACCTTC,CASSSGHRGFGYGYTF
TRBJ2-2,-,TRBV12-5,-,TGTGCTAGTGGTTTAGTCCTGGGCGGGGAGCTGTTTTTT,CASGLVLGGELFF
TRBJ2-7,-,TRBV5-4,TRBD2,TGTGCCAGCAGCGGCGGGGGACCCTCCTACGAGCAGTACTTC,CASSGGGPSYEQYF
TRBJ2-7,-,TRBV9,-,TGTGCCAGCAGCGTAGACGGGGATACCTACGAGCAGTACTTC,CASSVDGDTYEQYF
TRBJ1-1,-,TRBV7-9,-,TGTGCCAGCAGTTCAAGGACCTATGAAGCTTTCTTT,CASSSRTYEAFF
TRBJ2-2,-,TRBV7-9,TRBD1,TGTGCCAGCAGCGGGGACAGGGATCGTAACACCGGGGAGCTGTTTTTT,CASSGDRDRNTGELFF
TRBJ2-7,-,TRBV13,-,TGTGCCAGCAGTCCCGGCAGGGCAACCTACGAGCAGTACTTC,CASSPGRATYEQYF
TRBJ2-1,-,TRBV7-3,TRBD1,TGTGCCAGCAGCTCAGACAGGGGCGGCTCCTACAATGAGCAGTTCTTC,CASSSDRGGSYNEQFF
TRBJ1-2,-,TRBV29-1,-,TGCAGCGTCCGACGCGCGGACTATGGCTACACCTTC,CSVRRADYGYTF
TRBJ1-5,-,TRBV5-8,-,TGTGCCAGCAGCTTAGGACCACCACGGCAGCCCCAGCATTTT,CASSLGPPRQPQHF
TRBJ2-1,-,TRBV7-9,TRBD1,TGTGCCAGCAGCTTCAGGACAGGGAGCAATGAGCAGTTCTTC,CASSFRTGSNEQFF
TRBJ1-1,-,TRBV20-1,-,TGCAGTGCTAGAGGGTCTGCGATGGCTTTCTTT,CSARGSAMAFF
TRBJ2-3,once,TRBV29-1,-,TGCAGCGTTGAAGATCCTGAAGGGAGGCACACAACAGATACGCAGTATTTT,CSVEDPEGRHTTDTQYF
TRBJ2-7,-,TRBV6-5,TRBD2,TGTGCCAGCAGCGGGACTAGCGGTTCCTACGAGCAGTACTTC,CASSGTSGSYEQYF
TRBJ2-7,-,TRBV2,-,TGTGCCAGAAGATCTTTGGACAGAGACTCCTACGAGCAGTACTTC,CARRSLDRDSYEQYF
TRBJ1-6,-,TRBV28,-,TGTGCCAGCAGTTTTCGTAGCAGTTCACCCCTCCACTTT,CASSFRSSSPLHF
TRBJ2-5,-,TRBV4-1,TRBD2,TGCGCCAGCAGCCAAGAGCGCCTAGCGGGGGAGACCCAGTACTTC,CASSQERLAGETQYF
TRBJ1-2,-,TRBV6-5,-,TGTGCCAGCAGTTCGAGTAAAAACTATGGCTACACCTTC,CASSSSKNYGYTF
TRBJ1-1,-,TRBV19,TRBD1,TGTGCCAGTAGTGCCACAGGGGGCGGTAACACTGAAGCTTTCTTT,CASSATGGGNTEAFF
TRBJ2-3,-,TRBV25-1,-,TGTGCCAGCAGTGAACCTGGCAGCACAGATACGCAGTATTTT,CASSEPGSTDTQYF
TRBJ2-1,once,TRBV27,-,TGTGCCAGCAGTGCAGACGCAAGTGGCAATGAGCAGTTCTTC,CASSADASGNEQFF
TRBJ2-2,-,TRBV4-3,TRBD2,TGCGCCAGCAGCCAACCGGGACTAGCGGGAGGGCCGATCCTACCCCACGGGGAGCTGTTTTTT,CASSQPGLAGGPILPHGELFF
TRBJ1-2,-,TRBV5-1,TRBD1,TGCGCCAGCAGCTTGGGGGACAGGGGCTATGGCTACACCTTC,CASSLGDRGYGYTF
TRBJ2-5,-,TRBV5-6,TRBD2,TGTGCCAGCAGGACCGGGACTAGCCAAGAGACCCAGTACTTC,CASRTGTSQETQYF
TRBJ2-1,-,TRBV10-1,-,TGCGCCAGCAGTCCCTACGGAACCGTTAACAATGAGCAGTTCTTC,CASSPYGTVNNEQFF
TRBJ2-7,-,TRBV7-9,-,TGTGCCAGCAGCTTCTCAGGGCAGGGGATCCACGAGCAGTACTTC,CASSFSGQGIHEQYF
TRBJ2-1,-,TRBV7-9,-,TGTGCCAGCAGCTTGGGGGAGGAGCAGTTCTTC,CASSLGEEQFF
TRBJ2-5,-,TRBV7-6,TRBD2,TGTGCCAGCAGCCAGTATTGGCTAGCGGGAGAGACCCAGTACTTC,CASSQYWLAGETQYF
TRBJ2-5,-,TRBV15,TRBD2,TGTGCCACCAGCCCTCGGCTCGGGGAGGGTCAGGAGACCCAGTACTTC,CATSPRLGEGQETQYF
TRBJ1-1,-,TRBV7-8,-,TGTGCCAGCAGCCCACCGGAAGCTGAAGCTTTCTTT,CASSPPEAEAFF